The clone carrying this T cell receptor (beta chain) has just a few counts. This entry is derived from a study of early T cells in non-severe SARS-CoV-2 infection. In the library, individual cDNA molecules carried attached unique molecular identifiers. TCRdb processed the 5' RACE reads anew with MiXCR; each CDR3 protein has one entry. The profile shows around 62,000 distinct CDR3 sequences, 12% of them singletons. This TCR was recovered from an adult who was a healthcare worker with PCR-confirmed SARS-CoV-2 infection or an uninfected control (not recorded which). The material sequenced was whole blood.

The CDR3 loop reads CATSRSGTSGRILGTQYF. CDR3 coding DNA: TGTGCCACCAGCAGATCGGGGACTAGCGGGAGGATTCTAGGTACGCAGTATTTT. V gene TRBV15 combines with J gene TRBJ2-3; 15 nucleotides line up with TRBD2. The CDR3 spans 18 residues. V lost 2 bases to trimming and J lost 8 bases; unmatched junction nucleotides: 11. The germline V gene encodes CDR1 LNHNV and CDR2 YYDKDF (reference sequence).